These 24 T cell receptor beta chains originate from one sample sequenced in a study of OX40 agonist ivuxolimab in advanced cancers. This table comes from immunoSEQ multiplex PCR, and its TCRdb copy is limited to in-frame clones, with some not included. The sample consists of around 30,000 clones, 82% of them appearing once. The sample was CD4+ or CD8+ T cells sorted from blood, taken in a trial of the OX40 agonist ivuxolimab. The origin of the receptors is an adult with an advanced solid tumor such as melanoma, head and neck, liver or kidney cancer.

V gene TRBV2 combines with J gene TRBJ2-7, with D tentatively TRBD1 (5 bases). Germline CDR1 SNHLY, CDR2 FYNNEI. The CDR3 totals 13 residues. The ends were cut back, 6 bases at V and 1 base at J, with 10 bases in the middle. The DNA for the CDR3 is TGTGCCAGCAGGGTAGGGGTTTCCTACGAGCAGTACTTC. Translating it yields CASRVGVSYEQYF.

The V gene is TRBV5-1, the J gene TRBJ2-7; D is undetermined. The germline gives CDR1 SGHRS, CDR2 YFSETQ. CDR3 length: 13 amino acids. V gave up 3 bases and J gave up 7 bases, with 14 bases separating them. The DNA for the CDR3 is TGCGCCAGCAGCTCCAGTAACGGGTGGGAGCAGTACTTC. This codes for CASSSSNGWEQYF.

The CDR3 coding sequence is TGCAGCGTTGTTGGCAGGGGGCGAGGTTGGGAGACCCAGTACTTC. This encodes CSVVGRGRGWETQYF. The chain has TRBV29-1 and TRBJ2-5; 8 bases map to TRBD1. Looked up from germline, CDR1 is SQVTM and CDR2 is ANQGSEA. CDR3 length: 15 amino acids. Trimming at V came to 4 bases and at J to 5 bases, leaving 12 bases not matched to a gene.

The V and J genes are TRBV19 and TRBJ2-5; no definite D call. With the DNA end fitting TRBJ2-7 better, the J assignment may be wrong. Germline CDR1 reads LNHDA; CDR2 reads SQIVND (reference sequence). This CDR3 comprises 14 residues. The CDR3 bases are TGTGCCAGTCGTTCGACCTTCCTTATCCACGAGCAGTACTTC. Translation: CASRSTFLIHEQYF.

The chain combines TRBV5-1 with TRBJ2-5; maybe TRBD1 (5 bases). This CDR3 has 13 residues. V was shortened by 5 bases and J by 14 bases, with 22 bases between the two germline ends. CDR1 SGHRS and CDR2 YFSETQ come from the germline V gene. CDR3: CASRNQQGSVLYF. The CDR3 region has the DNA TGCGCCAGCAGGAATCAGCAGGGTAGTGTCCTATACTTC.

This clone was recorded a few times. The V gene is TRBV28, the J gene TRBJ2-7; no definite D call. The CDR3 totals 14 residues. Germline CDR1 and CDR2: MDHEN and SYDVKM. With 3 bases removed from V and 0 bases from J, the gap between germline ends came to 9 bases. In DNA form, the CDR3 reads TGTGCCAGCAGTTTCGGACCGAGCTCCTACGAGCAGTACTTC. Its protein product is CASSFGPSSYEQYF.

V and J are TRBV30 and TRBJ1-6; TRBD1 is a possible D gene (6 bases). The V end was cut by 5 bases, the J end by 9 bases, with 11 bases between. Per the germline V gene, CDR1 is GTSNPN and CDR2 is SVGIG (reference sequence). CDR3 length equals 12 residues. Here the CDR3 reads CAWRGAGSPLHF. CDR3 sequence (DNA): TGTGCCTGGCGGGGGGCTGGTTCACCCCTCCACTTT.

The chain joins TRBV19 to TRBJ1-3; 9 bases are shared with TRBD1. V was clipped by 10 bases and J by 0 bases; unmatched bases: 13. The germline V gene has CDR1 LNHDA and CDR2 SQIVND (reference sequence). There are 17 residues in the CDR3. The CDR3 loop reads CATHRDRVSLSGNTIYF. For the CDR3, the DNA is TGTGCCACTCACCGGGACAGGGTCTCCCTCTCTGGAAACACCATATATTTT.

This chain connects TRBV19 to TRBJ2-1; D unclear. The CDR3 covers 13 residues. The V end lost 3 bases, the J end lost 6 bases, and 9 bases lay between the germline ends. CDR1 is LNHDA and CDR2 is SQIVND in the germline V gene (reference sequence). CDR3 in amino acids: CASSIKPLNEQFF. CDR3 nucleotide sequence: TGTGCCAGTAGTATTAAACCCCTCAATGAGCAGTTCTTC. The complete variable domain, with remaining parts taken from reference TRBV19 and TRBJ2-1, reads DGGITQSPKYLFRKEGQNVTLSCEQNLNHDAMYWYRQDPGQGLRLIYYSQIVNDFQKGDIAEGYSVSREKKESFPLTVTSAQKNPTAFYLCASSIKPLNEQFFGPGTRLTVL.

The chain carries TRBV7-9 and TRBJ2-5; D is uncertain. From germline, CDR1 is SEHNR and CDR2 FQNEAQ (reference sequence). Trimming removed 1 base at V and 5 bases at J, with 14 bases between. The CDR3 consists of 15 residues. The CDR3 spells CASSLGSGQWETQYF. In nucleotides, the CDR3 is TGTGCCAGCAGCTTAGGATCCGGGCAATGGGAGACCCAGTACTTC.

V and J are TRBV4-1 and TRBJ1-3, with a tentative D call TRBD1 (6 bases). Germline CDR1 is MGHRA and CDR2 is YSYEKL. The CDR3 has 15 residues. V gave up 3 bases and J gave up 4 bases, with 13 bases separating them. DNA of the CDR3: TGCGCCAGCAGCCAGAGGAGGGGGGCGGGAAACACCATATATTTT. It is translated as CASSQRRGAGNTIYF.

The rearrangement links TRBV29-1 to TRBJ1-4; D unresolved. Germline V lookup: CDR1 SQVTM, CDR2 ANQGSEA. V was trimmed by 3 bases and J by 5 bases, leaving 4 bases between them. The CDR3 length is 11 residues. The CDR3 DNA reads TGCAGCGTTGAGGGGAATGAAAAACTGTTTTTT. It encodes CSVEGNEKLFF.

The sample holds one count of this clone. The chain couples TRBV11-2 to TRBJ1-2, with a weak D call TRBD1 (5 bases). Germline CDR1 SGHAT, CDR2 FQNNGV. CDR3 length: 15 amino acids. V lost 0 bases and J 6 bases, leaving 14 bases between the germline ends. DNA for the CDR3: TGTGCCAGCAGCTTAGATCTGGCAGGGAGACATGGCTACACCTTC. It specifies CASSLDLAGRHGYTF. The full variable domain, its missing parts supplied by reference TRBV11-2 and TRBJ1-2, is EAGVAQSPRYKIIEKRQSVAFWCNPISGHATLYWYQQILGQGPKLLIQFQNNGVVDDSQLPKDRFSAERLKGVDSTLKIQPAKLEDSAVYLCASSLDLAGRHGYTFGSGTRLTVV.

DNA for the CDR3: TGTGCCAGCAGCCCCTTACTAGCGGGAGTGATCGGGGAGCTGTTTTTT. This gives the protein CASSPLLAGVIGELFF. The chain recombines TRBV9 with TRBJ2-2; TRBD2 matches at 11 bases. Germline V gene lookup returns CDR1 SGDLS and CDR2 YYNGEE. Trimming cost V 4 bases and J 7 bases; bases outside gene matches: 9. This CDR3 is 16 amino acids long. The full variable domain, completed using reference TRBV9 and TRBJ2-2, is DSGVTQTPKHLITATGQRVTLRCSPRSGDLSVYWYQQSLDQGLQFLIQYYNGEERAKGNILERFSAQQFPDLHSELNLSSLELGDSALYFCASSPLLAGVIGELFFGEGSRLTVL.

The V call is TRBV7-9, the J call TRBJ1-2; possible D gene TRBD1, 5 bases. The CDR3 runs to 13 residues. V lost 3 bases and J lost 8, with 13 bases in between. Germline V gene data show CDR1 as SEHNR and CDR2 as FQNEAQ (reference sequence). CDR3 bases: TGTGCCAGCAGCTTTTGGGACTTTGAAGGCTACACCTTC. This codes for CASSFWDFEGYTF.

The table lists this clone with a count of one. V is TRBV5-1 and J is TRBJ2-7; D gene uncertain. The CDR3 runs 12 residues. CDR1 and CDR2 (germline): SGHRS, YFSETQ. The germline V and J ends were trimmed by 1 base and 5 bases, with 7 bases remaining between them. The CDR3: CASSLKPNEQYF. CDR3 bases: TGCGCCAGCAGCTTGAAACCCAACGAGCAGTACTTC.

The chain uses TRBV18 and TRBJ1-1; unclear D gene. Germline V gene lookup returns CDR1 KGHSH and CDR2 LQKENI. V lost 3 bases and J 2 bases, leaving 10 bases between the germline ends. This CDR3 spans 14 amino acids. CDR3 protein: CASSPPTGNTEAFF. DNA for the CDR3: TGTGCCAGCTCACCCCCGACGGGCAACACTGAAGCTTTCTTT.

This clone appeared a few times. The rearrangement joins TRBV5-1 to TRBJ1-1; the D is unclear. There are 13 residues in the CDR3. Trimming left V 7 bases short and J 2 bases short, with 12 bases between. Germline CDR1 and CDR2: SGHRS and YFSETQ. CDR3 sequence: CASGEQPNTEAFF. In DNA form, the CDR3 reads TGCGCCAGCGGGGAACAACCCAACACTGAAGCTTTCTTT. The full variable domain, with the rest looked up from reference TRBV5-1 and TRBJ1-1, is KAGVTQTPRYLIKTRGQQVTLSCSPISGHRSVSWYQQTPGQGLQFLFEYFSETQRNKGNFPGRFSGRQFSNSRSEMNVSTLELGDSALYLCASGEQPNTEAFFGQGTRLTVV.

The chain combines TRBV4-1 with TRBJ2-7, with 10 bases that match TRBD1. The V gene's germline CDR1 is MGHRA and CDR2 YSYEKL. Losses at the gene ends were 4 bases for V and 4 bases for J; bases not matched to a gene: 4. CDR3 length: 14 amino acids. The CDR3 reads CASSPGQGIYEQYF. CDR3 nucleotide sequence: TGCGCCAGCAGCCCGGGACAGGGGATATACGAGCAGTACTTC.

The chain has TRBV7-9 and TRBJ2-3; TRBD1 agrees at 11 bases. The CDR3 is made up of 15 amino acids. Germline V CDR1 and CDR2: SEHNR, FQNEAQ (reference sequence). V lost 5 bases and J lost 5; bases outside the gene matches: 6. CDR3 protein: CASSLGQGAIDTQYF. The CDR3 bases are TGTGCCAGCAGCCTCGGACAGGGGGCCATAGATACGCAGTATTTT.

V usage is TRBV28 and J usage is TRBJ2-6; D ambiguous. V was clipped by 6 bases and J by 1 base, with 19 bases between them. Germline CDR1 reads MDHEN; CDR2 reads SYDVKM. The CDR3 is made up of 18 amino acids. DNA for the CDR3: TGTGCCAGCAGACCTCCAACGGGCTCGAGGTCTGGGGCCAACGTCCTGACTTTC. This codes for CASRPPTGSRSGANVLTF.

The chain carries TRBV28 and TRBJ2-5; 8 bases agree with TRBD2. This CDR3 contains 15 residues. Germline loops: CDR1 MDHEN, CDR2 SYDVKM. The junction had 9 bases not matched to a gene; V was cut back by 5 bases and J by 4 bases. CDR3 amino acids: CASSPNAGGGETQYF. CDR3 coding DNA: TGTGCCAGCAGTCCTAACGCGGGGGGTGGAGAGACCCAGTACTTC.

This chain links TRBV25-1 with TRBJ2-3, with TRBD1 matching 7 bases. Unmatched junction bases numbered 11, after V lost 3 bases and J lost 2 bases. The germline gives CDR1 MGHDK, CDR2 SYGVNS. CDR3 length: 17 amino acids. The chain's CDR3 is CASSDSRQGAFTDTQYF. CDR3 DNA: TGTGCCAGCAGTGACTCCCGACAGGGCGCCTTCACAGATACGCAGTATTTT.

In its sample, this clone was seen a few times. The chain carries TRBV28 and TRBJ2-2; 10 bases are shared with TRBD2. Trimming took 10 bases from V and 1 from J; bases not matched to a gene: 12. The CDR3 runs to 17 residues. Germline V gene lookup returns CDR1 MDHEN and CDR2 SYDVKM. The DNA of the CDR3 is TGTGCCACCAAGAATCCAACTAGCGGGGAGAACACCGGGGAGCTGTTTTTT. Translating gives CATKNPTSGENTGELFF.